This TCR beta chain stems from a study of identical twins. General study points: It was out-of-frame TCR alpha sharing in monozygotic twins that models underestimated. For zero-insertion analyses, partial confounding could come from invariant MAIT and iNKT cells.

Germline V gene data show CDR1 as SGHVS and CDR2 as FNYEAQ. Trimming removed 5 bases at V and 1 base at J, with 11 bases between. This CDR3 contains 14 residues. Turning to this clonotype: Its antigen is unidentified.

TCRdb re-derived calls from the 5' RACE reads in MiXCR, one entry per CDR3 protein. The sample shows some 900,000 distinct CDR3 sequences, 9% to 15% of them seen only once. These sequences were also reported in another study, on yellow fever vaccine responses in identical twins.

The rearrangement links TRBV7-6 to TRBJ1-1; D gene uncertain. The receptor's source is a young woman in good health. The sample was PBMCs. The CDR3 DNA is TGTGCCAGCAGCAGTAGTACGCGGAACACTGAAGCTTTCTTT. Its protein is CASSSSTRNTEAFF. The entire variable domain, with the rest obtained from reference TRBV7-6 and TRBJ1-1, is as follows: GAGVSQSPRYKVTKRGQDVALRCDPISGHVSLYWYRQALGQGPEFLTYFNYEAQQDKSGLPNDRFSAERPEGSISTLTIQRTEQRDSAMYRCASSSSTRNTEAFFGQGTRLTVV.